Presented here are 25 T cell receptor beta chains from one specimen sequenced in a study of metastatic and nonmetastatic thyroid tumors. TCRdb re-clonotyped the PCR reads through MiXCR. The sample has 12,000 or so clones; 25% to 40% are singletons. Ahead of thyroid surgery, no patient had received treatment of any kind. The sample was tumor tissue. These receptors were taken from a male donor with papillary thyroid cancer or a benign thyroid nodule (not recorded which). Some clones in this sample may be carry-over from other donors' samples.

The chain joins TRBV30 to TRBJ1-2; D is uncertain. The CDR3 is made up of 11 amino acids. Germline assignment: CDR1 GTSNPN and CDR2 SVGIG (reference sequence). V lost 3 bases to trimming and J lost 2 bases, with 4 bases between them. This CDR3 is CAWSANYGYTF. The CDR3 DNA reads TGTGCCTGGAGCGCAAACTATGGCTACACCTTC.

This clone occurred a few times. The chain is built from TRBV6-2 or TRBV6-3 and TRBJ2-7; D tentatively reads TRBD1 or TRBD2 (5 bases each). This CDR3 spans 15 amino acids. Germline assignment: CDR1 MNHEY and CDR2 SVGEGT. V was cut by 0 bases and J by 2 bases, with 11 bases left in between. Here the CDR3 reads CASSYSGQGPYEQYF. The CDR3 coding sequence is TGTGCCAGCAGTTACTCGGGCCAGGGACCCTACGAGCAGTACTTC.

V and J are TRBV3-1 and TRBJ1-3; D ambiguous. Germline V gene data show CDR1 as LGHDT and CDR2 as YNNKEL (reference sequence). This CDR3 has 16 residues. The germline V and J ends were trimmed by 5 bases and 0 bases, with 14 bases remaining between them. CDR3 in DNA: TGTGCCAGCAGCAAAGGCAGGTCGGGCTCTGGAAACACCATATATTTT. It translates to CASSKGRSGSGNTIYF.

This clone rates as medium-sized. The CDR3 bases are TGTGCCAGCAGTGCAAACCGGGACCCCCGACGGTCCAATGAGCAGTTCTTC. This gives the protein CASSANRDPRRSNEQFF. The J gene is TRBJ2-1, the V gene TRBV6-1, with D tentatively TRBD1 or TRBD2 (5 bases each). V was clipped by 4 bases and J by 6 bases, with 22 bases between them. The CDR3 is 17 residues long. CDR1 is MNHNS, CDR2 SASEGT, per germline.

This clone was observed a few times. The CDR3 reads CASKRIGSAYEQYF. CDR3 nucleotide sequence: TGTGCCAGTAAGCGTATCGGTAGCGCCTACGAGCAGTACTTC. The J gene is TRBJ2-7, the V gene TRBV11-2; tentatively, D is TRBD2 (5 bases). The CDR3 totals 14 residues. V gave up 9 bases and J gave up 2 bases, with 17 bases separating them. CDR1 SGHAT and CDR2 FQNNGV come from the germline V gene.

This clone showed up just a few times. The rearrangement links TRBV6-1 to TRBJ2-7, with a possible D match to TRBD1 (6 bases). CDR1 and CDR2 from the germline V gene are MNHNS and SASEGT. This CDR3 has 15 amino acids. V was cut by 1 base and J by 0 bases, with 10 bases left in between. CDR3 in amino acids: CASSEGQASSYEQYF. The CDR3 region has the DNA TGTGCCAGCAGTGAAGGACAGGCGAGCTCCTACGAGCAGTACTTC.

The chain is built from TRBV3-1 and TRBJ1-6; possible D gene TRBD1, 5 bases. The CDR3 length is 13 residues. V dropped 11 bases and J dropped 5 bases, with 13 bases sitting between them. Looked up from germline, CDR1 is LGHDT and CDR2 is YNNKEL (reference sequence). CDR3 region: CARGAGNNSPLHF. CDR3 DNA sequence: TGTGCCCGCGGGGCCGGGAATAATTCACCCCTCCACTTT.

J is TRBJ1-1 and V is TRBV6-5; TRBD1 might be the D (5 bases). This CDR3 comprises 13 residues. Germline CDR1 reads MNHEY; CDR2 reads SVGAGI. Trimming took off 0 bases at V and 7 bases at J, with 9 bases between the two ends. This CDR3 is CASSYSGGDEAFF. The CDR3, as DNA: TGTGCCAGCAGTTACTCTGGAGGGGATGAAGCTTTCTTT.

This clone was seen a few times. The chain joins TRBV6-6 to TRBJ1-4; D is undetermined. Germline CDR1 MNHNY, CDR2 SVGAGI (reference sequence). V was clipped by 2 bases and J by 8 bases, with 12 bases between them. The CDR3 extends over 14 amino acids. The CDR3 DNA follows: TGTGCCAGCAGTTACAAGGTTACGTCGGAAAAACTGTTTTTT. Translation: CASSYKVTSEKLFF.

The chain couples TRBV5-1 to TRBJ2-3, with TRBD2 identical over 9 bases. The CDR3 runs 18 residues. V was pared by 2 bases and J by 6 bases, with 16 bases of the junction left unmatched. CDR1 and CDR2 (germline): SGHRS, YFSETQ. CDR3 in DNA: TGCGCCAGCAGCTTAGGGGTCGGGCTAGCGGGACCGGGGGATACGCAGTATTTT. It specifies CASSLGVGLAGPGDTQYF.

A single count supports this clone. The chain is built from TRBV20-1 and TRBJ2-7; 9 nucleotides agree with TRBD2. This CDR3 has 13 amino acids. Trimming at V came to 6 bases and at J to 2 bases, leaving 5 bases not matched to a gene. Per germline, CDR1 DFQATT and CDR2 SNEGSKA (reference sequence). CDR3 sequence (DNA): TGCAGTGCGCGGACTAGCGTAGCCTACGAGCAGTACTTC. Protein product: CSARTSVAYEQYF.

The V and J genes are TRBV2 and TRBJ1-6, with a possible D match to TRBD1 (5 bases). The CDR3 runs to 16 residues. Germline V gives CDR1 SNHLY, CDR2 FYNNEI. V was cut by 7 bases and J by 0 bases, with 13 bases left in between. For the CDR3, the DNA is TGTGCCAGCAAAATCCGGGGGATCTCCTATAATTCACCCCTCCACTTT. Translated: CASKIRGISYNSPLHF.

This clone is deemed medium-sized. The chain employs TRBV9 and TRBJ2-2; D uncertain. The germline V and J ends were trimmed by 0 bases and 8 bases, with 8 bases remaining between them. The CDR3 is 13 amino acids. Germline V gene lookup returns CDR1 SGDLS and CDR2 YYNGEE. CDR3 nucleotide sequence: TGTGCCAGCAGCGTAGCTTGGGGAGGGGAGCTGTTTTTT. This encodes CASSVAWGGELFF.

The V and J genes are TRBV20-1 and TRBJ1-1; D unresolved. This CDR3 comprises 11 residues. Trimming took 3 bases from V and 11 from J, leaving 13 bases between them. Germline CDR1 reads DFQATT; CDR2 reads SNEGSKA (reference sequence). The CDR3 protein is CSASLGPAAFF. The CDR3 coding sequence is TGCAGTGCTAGTCTAGGCCCCGCGGCTTTCTTT.

This clone showed up just a few times. The V and J genes are TRBV12-3 or TRBV12-4 and TRBJ1-2; D not certain. The CDR3 covers 13 residues. V shed 1 base and J shed 4 bases, with 7 bases lying between them. CDR3 DNA: TGTGCCAGCAGTTTAGGCGTTTCCTATGGCTACACCTTC. This encodes CASSLGVSYGYTF.

This clone was seen a handful of times. CDR3 DNA sequence: TGTGCCAGCAGTAATCCGGGACACAATTACAATGAGCAGTTCTTC. Amino acid sequence: CASSNPGHNYNEQFF. This rearrangement joins TRBV6-1 to TRBJ2-1; D might be TRBD1 (6 bases). Germline loops: CDR1 MNHNS, CDR2 SASEGT. V lost 5 bases, J lost 4 bases, and 15 bases lay in between. The CDR3 sequence is 15 residues long.

The rearrangement joins TRBV28 to TRBJ2-7, with unresolved D. V was shortened by 5 bases and J by 5 bases, with 13 bases between the two germline ends. CDR3 length: 13 residues. Per the germline V gene, CDR1 is MDHEN and CDR2 is SYDVKM. Written as DNA, the CDR3 is TGTGCCAGCAGTCGCAGGATAACGGACGAGCAGTACTTC. Its translation: CASSRRITDEQYF. Filled out from reference TRBV28 and TRBJ2-7, the complete variable domain reads DVKVTQSSRYLVKRTGEKVFLECVQDMDHENMFWYRQDPGLGLRLIYFSYDVKMKEKGDIPEGYSVSREKKERFSLILESASTNQTSMYLCASSRRITDEQYFGPGTRLTVT.

The genes are TRBV2 and TRBJ2-3, with 9 bases identical to TRBD2. The CDR3 contains 17 residues. The trim removed 2 bases at V and 0 bases at J, leaving 6 bases unmatched. Germline values: CDR1 SNHLY, CDR2 FYNNEI. The CDR3 DNA reads TGTGCCAGCAGTGAATTTGCTAGCGGGATTAGCACAGATACGCAGTATTTT. Translating gives CASSEFASGISTDTQYF.

CDR3 coding DNA: TGCGCCAGCAGGAGGGAGGGGCCCTACGAGCAGTACTTC. Translation gives CASRREGPYEQYF. This rearrangement joins TRBV5-1 to TRBJ2-7; 7 nucleotides align to TRBD2. The CDR3 contains 13 residues. Germline assignment: CDR1 SGHRS and CDR2 YFSETQ. With V trimmed by 5 bases and J by 2 bases, 4 bases remained unmatched.

This CDR3 is CAWRTLEGFYGYTF. CDR3 coding DNA: TGTGCCTGGAGGACACTGGAGGGGTTCTATGGCTACACCTTC. This chain uses TRBV30 with TRBJ1-2; a possible D gene is TRBD1 (5 bases). The ends were cut back, 3 bases at V and 4 bases at J, with 15 bases in the middle. The CDR3 spans 14 residues. Germline values: CDR1 GTSNPN, CDR2 SVGIG (reference sequence).

This clone was detected once. The gene calls are TRBV13 and TRBJ2-1, with 7 bases fitting TRBD1. The CDR3 loop spans 15 amino acids. The V segment lost 7 bases and the J segment 7 bases; nucleotides outside the gene matches: 13. Germline CDR1 PRHDT, CDR2 FYEKMQ (reference sequence). The CDR3 nucleotides are TGTGCCAGCATCATTAGTGGGGACAGAAAGAATGAGCAGTTCTTC. It yields the protein CASIISGDRKNEQFF.

In nucleotides, the CDR3 is TGTGCCAGCAGCCCGAGGGTACACGGGCCCTATGAGCAGTTCTTC. It is translated as CASSPRVHGPYEQFF. The chain couples TRBV11-2 to TRBJ2-1; possibly TRBD2 for D (5 bases). Trimming pared 5 bases from V and 8 bases from J, leaving 19 bases between. Germline CDR1 reads SGHAT; CDR2 reads FQNNGV. This CDR3 has 15 residues.

V and J are TRBV11-1 and TRBJ2-1, with 13 bases lining up with TRBD2. V was clipped by 3 bases and J by 9 bases; unmatched bases: 5. Germline lookup yields CDR1 SGHAT and CDR2 FQDESV (reference sequence). This CDR3 has 15 residues. The CDR3 is CASSFTSGRGAEQFF. The CDR3 nucleotides are TGTGCCAGCAGCTTTACTAGCGGGAGGGGGGCTGAGCAGTTCTTC.

This rearrangement joins TRBV29-1 to TRBJ2-7; D may be TRBD1 or TRBD2 (5 bases each). V lost 0 bases to trimming and J lost 2 bases, with 26 bases between them. The CDR3 sequence is 19 residues long. The germline V gene encodes CDR1 SQVTM and CDR2 ANQGSEA. For the CDR3, the DNA is TGCAGCGTTGAAGATATGAGCGCGAACAGAGGGGCTCCCCCCTACGAGCAGTACTTC. This codes for CSVEDMSANRGAPPYEQYF.

This chain uses TRBV7-2 with TRBJ2-7; possible D gene TRBD1, 6 bases. Trimming removed 5 bases from V and 0 bases from J, with 11 bases in between. Per germline, CDR1 SGHTA and CDR2 FQGNSA. This CDR3 region has 14 residues. The CDR3 DNA reads as TGTGCCAGCAGCCCCACGACAGGCTCCTACGAGCAGTACTTC. It translates to CASSPTTGSYEQYF.